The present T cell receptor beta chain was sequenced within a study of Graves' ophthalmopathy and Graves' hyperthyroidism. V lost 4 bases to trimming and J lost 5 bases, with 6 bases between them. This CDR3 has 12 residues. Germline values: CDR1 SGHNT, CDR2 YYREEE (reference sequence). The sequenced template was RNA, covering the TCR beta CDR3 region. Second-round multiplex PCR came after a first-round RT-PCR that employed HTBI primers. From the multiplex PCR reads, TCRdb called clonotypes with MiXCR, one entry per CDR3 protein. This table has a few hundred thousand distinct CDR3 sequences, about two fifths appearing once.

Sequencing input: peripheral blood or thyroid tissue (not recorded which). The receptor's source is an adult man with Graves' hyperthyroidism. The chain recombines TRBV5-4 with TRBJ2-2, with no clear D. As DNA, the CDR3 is TGTGCCAGCAGCCATATAACCGGGGAGCTGTTTTTT. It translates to CASSHITGELFF. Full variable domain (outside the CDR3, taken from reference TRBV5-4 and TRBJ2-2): ETGVTQSPTHLIKTRGQQVTLRCSSQSGHNTVSWYQQALGQGPQFIFQYYREEENGRGNFPPRFSGLQFPNYSSELNVNALELDDSALYLCASSHITGELFFGEGSRLTVL.